The clone carrying this T cell receptor beta chain was observed a few times. Amplified TCR beta CDR3 regions came from RNA transcripts. The HTBI primer set was used in a first-round RT-PCR of the TCR CDR3. From the multiplex PCR reads, TCRdb called clonotypes with MiXCR, one entry per CDR3 protein. The sample yields 650,000 to 750,000 distinct CDR3 sequences, roughly 15% seen once. The data belong to a study of T cells in Graves' hyperthyroidism and ophthalmopathy. CDR3 length: 14 amino acids. V shed 6 bases, J shed 4 bases, and the junction held 9 bases outside the gene matches. Looked up from germline, CDR1 is DFQATT and CDR2 is SNEGSKA (reference sequence). Stable Graves' hyperthyroidism meant no ophthalmopathy progression within 18 months. Patients were aged 18 to 65, had disease duration under 2 months, and had newly diagnosed hyperthyroidism. 10 ml fresh peripheral blood yielded the PBMCs.

This receptor was obtained from a woman aged 18-29 years with Graves' hyperthyroidism. Sequencing was carried out using blood. This chain connects TRBV20-1 to TRBJ2-7, with 10 positions matching TRBD2. In DNA form, the CDR3 reads TGCAGTGCAGGGGCTAGCGGGAGATCTTACGAGCAGTACTTC. Translated, it gives CSAGASGRSYEQYF.